This T cell receptor (beta chain) derives from a study of blood T cell repertoires in COVID-19. As for the study in general: PBMCs, B-cell-depleted T cells, or T cells were the source of the cDNA or gDNA that made up the material.

The method was immunoSEQ multiplex PCR; TCRdb's version includes in-frame clones alone and lacks a portion of them. Of about 240,000 clones in the sample, around 85% were seen once. Germline V gives CDR1 LGHDT, CDR2 YNNKEL (reference sequence). The V and J ends lost 3 bases and 2 bases, in that order; junction bases with no gene match: 2. The CDR3 covers 15 residues. The gene calls are TRBV3-1 (or the pseudogene TRBV3-2) and TRBJ2-1, with 9 bases identical to TRBD2. The specimen was PBMCs or T cells enriched from blood (not recorded which). The clonotype originates from a woman aged 40 to 49 with acute COVID-19. The CDR3 nucleotides are TGTGCCAGCAGCCATAGCGGGAGCACCTACAATGAGCAGTTCTTC. It encodes CASSHSGSTYNEQFF.